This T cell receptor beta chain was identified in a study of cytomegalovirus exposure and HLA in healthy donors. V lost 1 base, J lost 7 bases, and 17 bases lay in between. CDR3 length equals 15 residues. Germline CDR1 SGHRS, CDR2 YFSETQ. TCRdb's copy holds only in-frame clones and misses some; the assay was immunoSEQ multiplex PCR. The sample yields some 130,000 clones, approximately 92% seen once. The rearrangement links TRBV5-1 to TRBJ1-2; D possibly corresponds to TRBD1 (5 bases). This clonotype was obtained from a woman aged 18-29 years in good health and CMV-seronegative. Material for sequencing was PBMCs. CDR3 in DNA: TGCGCCAGCAGCTTGTGGCAGGGAACAGGTGGTGGCTACACCTTC. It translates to CASSLWQGTGGGYTF.